A selection of T cell receptor beta chains follows, all from one sample in a study of glioma-infiltrating T cells. TCRdb re-called the multiplex PCR reads through MiXCR, storing one row per CDR3 protein. The sample records more than 350,000 distinct CDR3 sequences, about 40% being singletons. The sample was glioma tissue, nonneoplastic brain tissue, or PBMCs (not recorded which). These receptor sequences come from a human donor with low-grade glioma or glioblastoma, undergoing nonglioma brain surgery, or in good health (not recorded which). Each CDR3 is given with its conserved first and last residue. The D gene is left open where the match is weak. Clone size, where shown, is once, few, many, or a class for clones that have expanded.

TRBV7-3	.	TRBD1	TRBJ2-2	CASSSGQGVTGELFF	TGTGCCAGCAGCTCGGGACAGGGGGTCACCGGGGAGCTGTTTTTT
TRBV7-2	.	.	TRBJ1-3	CASSPRRGIGNTIYF	TGTGCCAGCAGCCCCAGACGGGGGATCGGAAACACCATATATTTT
TRBV4-1	.	TRBD2	TRBJ2-1	CASSHTTSGALRRNEQFF	TGCGCCAGCAGCCATACGACTAGCGGGGCGCTCAGAAGGAATGAGCAGTTCTTC
TRBV6-1	.	.	TRBJ2-6	CASRETGANVLTF	TGTGCCAGCAGGGAAACTGGGGCCAACGTCCTGACTTTC
TRBV12-3/TRBV12-4	.	TRBD2	TRBJ2-3	CASIFGGATDTQYF	TGTGCCAGCATTTTCGGGGGGGCCACAGATACGCAGTATTTT
TRBV20-1	few	.	TRBJ2-2	CSARWQGTTGELFF	TGCAGTGCTAGATGGCAGGGGACCACCGGGGAGCTGTTTTTT
TRBV19	.	TRBD1	TRBJ2-1	CASSILTGGAYNEQFF	TGTGCCAGTAGTATCTTGACAGGGGGTGCCTACAATGAGCAGTTCTTC
TRBV7-9	.	TRBD1	TRBJ1-1	CASRPDRGRNTEAFF	TGTGCCAGCAGACCAGACAGGGGGAGGAACACTGAAGCTTTCTTT
TRBV6-1	.	.	TRBJ2-3	CASSSSEYSNTQYF	TGTGCCAGCAGCTCCAGTGAGTACTCGAATACGCAGTATTTT
TRBV6-2/TRBV6-3	.	.	TRBJ1-2	CASATTLYGYTF	TGTGCCAGTGCAACAACCTTATATGGCTACACCTTC
TRBV12-5	.	.	TRBJ2-1	CASGSGTPTYNEQFF	TGTGCTAGTGGTTCCGGGACACCGACCTACAATGAGCAGTTCTTC
TRBV4-1	few	.	TRBJ1-1	CASSQGSAGIMNTEAFF	TGCGCCAGCAGCCAAGGTTCGGCAGGGATCATGAACACTGAAGCTTTCTTT
TRBV28	.	.	TRBJ2-2	CASANWTGGRGTGELFF	TGTGCCAGCGCTAATTGGACAGGAGGGAGAGGGACCGGGGAGCTGTTTTTT
TRBV29-1	.	TRBD2	TRBJ2-1	CSVHGGNSYNEQFF	TGCAGCGTGCACGGGGGGAACTCCTACAATGAGCAGTTCTTC
TRBV15	many	TRBD1	TRBJ1-4	CATSRDPRGQANEKLFF	TGTGCCACCAGCAGAGATCCGAGGGGGCAAGCTAATGAAAAACTGTTTTTT
TRBV19	few	.	TRBJ2-3	CASSIVSLDTQYF	TGTGCCAGTAGTATAGTCTCGCTGGATACGCAGTATTTT
TRBV15	.	.	TRBJ2-7	CATSNLYKQYF	TGTGCCACCAGCAACCTCTACAAGCAGTACTTC
TRBV28	.	TRBD1	TRBJ1-2	CASSAGTGPYGYTF	TGTGCCAGCAGTGCCGGGACAGGGCCTTATGGCTACACCTTC
TRBV7-2	few	.	TRBJ1-1	CASRPPGVFLSTEAFF	TGTGCCAGCAGACCTCCAGGGGTATTCCTCAGCACTGAAGCTTTCTTT
TRBV25-1	.	TRBD2	TRBJ2-1	CASSAYRGASGRGNEQFF	TGTGCCAGCAGTGCCTATAGGGGAGCTAGCGGGAGGGGGAATGAGCAGTTCTTC
TRBV7-3	.	.	TRBJ2-3	CASSTEYDTQYF	TGTGCCAGCAGCACGGAATATGATACGCAGTATTTT
TRBV2	.	.	TRBJ1-1	CASSRDSITEAFF	TGTGCCAGCAGTAGAGACAGTATCACTGAAGCTTTCTTT
TRBV7-9	few	.	TRBJ1-4	CASSPLGGWANEKLFF	TGTGCCAGCAGCCCACTCGGGGGCTGGGCTAATGAAAAACTGTTTTTT
TRBV11-2	few	.	TRBJ2-3	CASSIRGGPSTDTQYF	TGTGCCAGCAGCATCCGAGGAGGGCCGAGCACAGATACGCAGTATTTT
TRBV4-2	.	.	TRBJ2-1	CASSPPGTRSFYEQFF	TGTGCCAGCAGCCCCCCCGGGACAAGGAGTTTCTATGAGCAGTTCTTC
TRBV12-3/TRBV12-4	.	TRBD1	TRBJ2-1	CASSATGPYNEQFF	TGTGCCAGCAGCGCGACAGGGCCATACAATGAGCAGTTCTTC
TRBV3-1	.	.	TRBJ2-7	CASSHSGHVRHYEQYF	TGTGCCAGCAGCCACTCGGGCCACGTTCGCCACTACGAGCAGTACTTC
TRBV5-4	few	TRBD2	TRBJ2-1	CASSPRLAGDSDEQFF	TGTGCCAGCAGCCCCCGACTAGCGGGAGATAGCGATGAGCAGTTCTTC
TRBV6-2/TRBV6-3	many	TRBD1	TRBJ1-2	CASSWTGEVGYTF	TGTGCCAGCAGTTGGACAGGGGAGGTTGGCTACACCTTC
TRBV19	.	.	TRBJ2-5	CASSIGQGGQETQYF	TGTGCCAGTAGTATCGGACAGGGAGGGCAAGAGACCCAGTACTTC